Listed below are T cell receptor beta chains from one sample, sequenced in a study of T cells in Graves' hyperthyroidism and ophthalmopathy. In TCRdb, the multiplex PCR reads were re-called with MiXCR into one record per CDR3 protein. The profile shows fewer than 650,000 distinct CDR3 sequences, around 13% of them singletons. Sequencing was carried out using blood. Every receptor here comes from a woman younger than 45 with Graves' hyperthyroidism that later progressed to Graves' ophthalmopathy. The CDR3 runs from the conserved cysteine through the conserved F or W. The D gene is left open where the match is weak. The size entry is marked missing in some rows and otherwise reads once, few, many or a size class.

V gene	J gene	D gene	clone size	CDR3 protein	CDR3 DNA
TRBV6-1	TRBJ2-7	TRBD1	.	CASSPIGGQGYEQYF	TGTGCCAGCAGTCCCATTGGGGGACAGGGCTACGAGCAGTACTTC
TRBV19	TRBJ2-2	TRBD2	.	CASLGGRITGELFF	TGTGCCAGTCTTGGCGGGAGGATCACCGGGGAGCTGTTTTTT
TRBV6-5	TRBJ2-7	.	.	CASSYSADVPGHPYEQYF	TGTGCCAGCAGTTACTCGGCCGACGTTCCGGGACACCCATACGAGCAGTACTTC
TRBV30	TRBJ2-7	.	.	CAWSPGTAFEQYF	TGTGCCTGGAGTCCCGGGACGGCCTTCGAGCAGTACTTC
TRBV30	TRBJ2-6	.	.	CAWSVGSPGANVLTF	TGTGCCTGGAGTGTGGGAAGTCCTGGGGCCAACGTCCTGACTTTC
TRBV5-1	TRBJ2-1	.	few	CASSGDREANEQFF	TGCGCCAGCAGCGGCGACAGGGAGGCGAATGAGCAGTTCTTC
TRBV10-3	TRBJ1-5	.	many	CAISPDWDQPQHF	TGTGCCATCAGCCCCGACTGGGATCAGCCCCAGCATTTT
TRBV29-1	TRBJ2-2	.	.	CSVEHVNTGELFF	TGCAGCGTTGAACACGTCAACACCGGGGAGCTGTTTTTT
TRBV28	TRBJ1-1	.	.	CASGFYSENTEAFF	TGTGCCAGCGGGTTCTACAGCGAAAACACTGAAGCTTTCTTT
TRBV29-1	TRBJ1-2	.	many	CSVDLAPQTSFYYGYTF	TGCAGCGTTGATTTGGCTCCCCAGACCAGCTTCTACTATGGCTACACCTTC
TRBV19	TRBJ2-2	.	.	CASSLFGGGNTGELFF	TGTGCCAGTAGCTTATTCGGGGGCGGGAACACCGGGGAGCTGTTTTTT
TRBV20-1	TRBJ2-1	TRBD2	many	CSASPGTSDYNEQFF	TGCAGTGCTAGTCCCGGGACTAGCGACTACAATGAGCAGTTCTTC
TRBV30	TRBJ2-7	TRBD1	many	CAWSWGQGPYEQYF	TGTGCCTGGAGTTGGGGACAGGGTCCCTACGAGCAGTACTTC
TRBV12-3/TRBV12-4	TRBJ1-4	TRBD1	many	CASSSDRVREKLFF	TGTGCCAGCAGTTCGGACAGGGTACGGGAAAAACTGTTTTTT
TRBV7-9	TRBJ1-1	.	many	CASSPTTLTEAFF	TGTGCCAGCAGCCCTACGACCTTGACTGAAGCTTTCTTT
TRBV6-1	TRBJ1-5	.	many	CASKVGVNQPQHF	TGTGCCAGCAAGGTTGGAGTCAATCAGCCCCAGCATTTT
TRBV29-1	TRBJ1-2	.	many	CSGGILPDGYTF	TGCAGCGGGGGGATCCTCCCTGATGGCTACACCTTC
TRBV30	TRBJ2-5	TRBD1	many	CAWERQGLQETQYF	TGTGCCTGGGAACGACAGGGTTTACAAGAGACCCAGTACTTC
TRBV10-3	TRBJ1-5	.	.	CAISESSGGQPQHF	TGTGCCATCAGTGAGTCGTCCGGGGGCCAGCCCCAGCATTTT
TRBV29-1	TRBJ1-2	.	many	CSVEDPIPSTPNYGYTF	TGCAGCGTTGAAGACCCCATCCCTTCGACACCTAACTATGGCTACACCTTC
TRBV5-1	TRBJ2-7	TRBD1	many	CASSLTLDRSYEQYF	TGCGCCAGCAGCTTGACTCTGGACAGGTCCTACGAGCAGTACTTC
TRBV6-1	TRBJ1-6	.	many	CASSPSGQNNSPLHF	TGTGCCAGCAGCCCATCTGGACAGAATAATTCACCCCTCCACTTT
TRBV29-1	TRBJ1-2	.	many	CSVYLHGANYGYTF	TGCAGCGTTTATTTGCACGGAGCTAACTATGGCTACACCTTC
TRBV6-1	TRBJ2-7	TRBD1	.	CASRNRDRGPYEQYF	TGTGCCAGCAGAAACCGGGACAGGGGGCCCTACGAGCAGTACTTC
TRBV19	TRBJ1-1	.	many	CASSGGQVNTEAFF	TGTGCCAGTAGTGGGGGACAAGTGAACACTGAAGCTTTCTTT
TRBV2	TRBJ2-3	TRBD2	many	CASSPSGSSADTQYF	TGTGCCAGCAGCCCAAGCGGGAGTTCCGCAGATACGCAGTATTTT
TRBV9	TRBJ1-1	TRBD1	.	CASSKQGGTTEAFF	TGTGCCAGCAGCAAACAGGGGGGGACGACTGAAGCTTTCTTT
TRBV3-1	TRBJ2-2	.	.	CASRYSEATGELFF	TGTGCCAGCAGGTATAGTGAGGCCACCGGGGAGCTGTTTTTT
TRBV16	TRBJ1-2	TRBD1	many	CASSQFQQGDYGYTF	TGTGCCAGCAGCCAATTCCAACAGGGGGACTATGGCTACACCTTC
TRBV12-3/TRBV12-4	TRBJ1-1	.	.	CAGSLRIAGGEAFF	TGTGCCGGCAGTTTAAGGATCGCGGGGGGTGAAGCTTTCTTT
TRBV12-5	TRBJ2-7	.	many	CASGHPGQRLGQYF	TGTGCTAGTGGCCACCCGGGACAGAGACTAGGGCAGTACTTC
TRBV30	TRBJ2-1	TRBD2	few	CAWSVLRGSYNEQFF	TGTGCCTGGAGTGTACTGCGCGGGAGTTACAATGAGCAGTTCTTC
TRBV6-1	TRBJ1-2	TRBD1	many	CASRGTGTYGYTF	TGTGCCAGCCGAGGGACAGGGACGTATGGCTACACCTTC